This T cell receptor (beta chain) derives from a study of beta chain features in type 1 diabetes. Findings and limits, study-wide: People with Type 1 diabetes carried modestly yet significantly shorter TCRB CDR3s in all four CD4+ subsets. The naive, central memory and Treg TCRB repertoires of patients appeared to be more similar to one another than those of healthy donors.

Comment on this clone: Its cognate antigen is unknown.

Germline CDR1 and CDR2: DFQATT and SNEGSKA (reference sequence). Trimming stripped 7 bases from V and 4 bases from J, with 8 bases between. The length of the CDR3 is 10 residues. Since all of the isolated RNA was reverse transcribed, expressed TCRB transcripts were what got sequenced. This table comes from immunoSEQ multiplex PCR, and its TCRdb copy is limited to in-frame clones, with some not included. Seen here are about 160,000 clones, over 6% observed once, and the top ten hold 0.5%. Markers CD45RO/CCR7/CD25/CD127/CD95/CD27 served to sort CD4+ naive, central memory, regulatory and stem cell-like memory cells. Purities in excess of 95% were seen in all sorted populations.

The clonotype comes from a man aged 18 to 29 with type 1 diabetes. The V and J genes are TRBV20-1 and TRBJ2-7; possibly TRBD2 for D (6 bases). Sequencing was done on a sample of central memory CD4+ T cells from blood. The CDR3: CSGGVYEQYF. CDR3 nucleotides: TGCAGTGGGGGGGTGTACGAGCAGTACTTC.